This note documents a single T cell receptor beta chain sequence. The V end was cut by 4 bases, the J end by 3 bases, with 10 bases between. Germline CDR1 reads SGHRS; CDR2 reads YFSETQ. The CDR3 has 13 residues. The sample is drawn from a study of blood T cell repertoires in COVID-19. TCRdb's table, derived via immunoSEQ multiplex PCR, lists solely in-frame clones and lacks some. The profile shows 85,000 to 100,000 clones, just over 85% of them singletons. This TCR came from a woman in her sixties or seventies in a cohort sampled during active or convalescent COVID-19. V is TRBV5-1 and J is TRBJ1-2; D is ambiguous. Sequencing input: peripheral blood. CDR3 protein: CASSPELDYGYTF. CDR3 coding DNA: TGCGCCAGCAGCCCCGAACTGGACTATGGCTACACCTTC.